Listed here are 14 T cell receptor beta chains from one sample, sequenced in a study of T cells in Graves' hyperthyroidism and ophthalmopathy. Amplified TCR beta CDR3 regions derived from RNA transcripts. TCR CDR3 regions were first amplified by RT-PCR with HTBI primers. Each CDR3 protein is one row after TCRdb ran MiXCR on the multiplex PCR reads. The top ten clones hold roughly 30% of a sample with about 250,000 distinct CDR3 sequences, around 15% of them seen once. Sequencing was carried out using blood. The source of these receptors is a woman between 50 and 59 years old with Graves' hyperthyroidism that later progressed to Graves' ophthalmopathy.

This clonotype was seen at least ten times. The genes are TRBV7-8 and TRBJ1-1, with D possibly matching TRBD1 (5 bases). Trimming left V 5 bases short and J 5 bases short, with 12 bases between. Looked up from germline, CDR1 is SGHVS and CDR2 is FQNEAQ. The CDR3 contains 13 residues. Here the CDR3 reads CASSTQRQTEAFF. In nucleotides, the CDR3 is TGTGCCAGCAGCACGCAAAGACAGACTGAAGCTTTCTTT. The variable domain in full, with the rest retrieved from reference TRBV7-8 and TRBJ1-1, is GAGVSQSPRYKVAKRGQDVALRCDPISGHVSLFWYQQALGQGPEFLTYFQNEAQLDKSGLPSDRFFAERPEGSVSTLKIQRTQQEDSAVYLCASSTQRQTEAFFGQGTRLTVV.

This clonotype came up many times. The chain has TRBV2 and TRBJ1-2, with a tentative D call TRBD1 (5 bases). In germline, CDR1 is SNHLY, CDR2 FYNNEI. Trimming took off 6 bases at V and 6 bases at J, with 11 bases between the two ends. The CDR3 extends over 12 amino acids. The CDR3: CASRPTVDGYTF. CDR3 coding DNA: TGTGCCAGCAGGCCGACAGTCGATGGCTACACCTTC. Looking up the rest from reference TRBV2 and TRBJ1-2 gives the full variable domain: EPEVTQTPSHQVTQMGQEVILRCVPISNHLYFYWYRQILGQKVEFLVSFYNNEISEKSEIFDDQFSVERPDGSNFTLKIRSTKLEDSAMYFCASRPTVDGYTFGSGTRLTVV.

This clonotype was recorded only once. A much larger clone lies a single base off, so this may be a read error. J is TRBJ1-2 and V is TRBV12-3 or TRBV12-4, with D uncertain. CDR3 length equals 14 residues. This CDR3 is CASTVGYESYDYTF. CDR3 sequence (DNA): TGTGCCAGTACTGTTGGATATGAGAGCTATGACTACACCTTC.

This clonotype has at least ten counts. The chain has TRBV12-3 or TRBV12-4 and TRBJ1-3, with D tentatively TRBD1 (6 bases). CDR3 length: 15 amino acids. Trimming cost V 10 bases and J 4 bases, with 20 bases left between them. CDR3 DNA sequence: TGTGCCAACGGGGCAGGGGCATTAAACGGAAACACCATATATTTT. It is translated as CANGAGALNGNTIYF.

The sample holds many counts of this clonotype. The chain links TRBV2 to TRBJ2-7, with TRBD1 matching over 7 bases. Trimming removed 8 bases from V and 3 bases from J; junction bases left unmatched: 7. Germline V lookup: CDR1 SNHLY, CDR2 FYNNEI. This CDR3 contains 13 residues. The CDR3 bases are TGTGCCAGCTGTTTGGGACAGAACTACGAGCAGTACTTC. Translation gives CASCLGQNYEQYF.

The rearrangement uses TRBV4-2 and TRBJ2-7, with D uncertain. CDR1 is LGHNA, CDR2 YNFKEQ, per germline. Trimming pared 3 bases from V and 6 bases from J, leaving 12 bases between. This CDR3 is built from 13 residues. CDR3 coding DNA: TGTGCCAGCAGCCAGGATACTCCGGCCGAGCAGTACTTC. Its translation is CASSQDTPAEQYF.

This clonotype was seen repeatedly, ten times or more. This chain uses TRBV7-9 with TRBJ2-3, with D possibly matching TRBD2 (6 bases). This CDR3 has 15 residues. V lost 7 bases to trimming and J lost 2 bases, with 16 bases between them. Germline V gene data show CDR1 as SEHNR and CDR2 as FQNEAQ (reference sequence). The CDR3 nucleotides read TGTGCCAGCACCAAAGGAGGGCTACTCACAGATACGCAGTATTTT. Protein: CASTKGGLLTDTQYF. The whole variable domain, filled in from reference TRBV7-9 and TRBJ2-3, reads DTGVSQNPRHKITKRGQNVTFRCDPISEHNRLYWYRQTLGQGPEFLTYFQNEAQLEKSRLLSDRFSAERPKGSFSTLEIQRTEQGDSAMYLCASTKGGLLTDTQYFGPGTRLTVL.

The chain has TRBV15 and TRBJ1-4, with a possible D match to TRBD1 (6 bases). The germline V gene has CDR1 LNHNV and CDR2 YYDKDF (reference sequence). V was shortened by 8 bases and J by 4 bases, with 17 bases between the two germline ends. This CDR3 contains 15 residues. The CDR3 DNA is TGTGCCACCCGGGAAGAAGAGGGGGTTAATGAAAAACTGTTTTTT. Its protein product is CATREEEGVNEKLFF.

The V and J genes are TRBV4-1 and TRBJ2-3; D is ambiguous. Germline V gene sequence: CDR1 MGHRA, CDR2 YSYEKL. V was cut by 2 bases and J by 0 bases, with 12 bases left in between. This CDR3 contains 16 residues. The CDR3 reads CASSQNSAPSTDTQYF. CDR3 nucleotide sequence: TGCGCCAGCAGCCAAAACTCGGCGCCTAGCACAGATACGCAGTATTTT.

Many counts were recorded for this clonotype. This rearrangement joins TRBV30 to TRBJ1-4; 7 bases are a match to TRBD1. Germline V gene data show CDR1 as GTSNPN and CDR2 as SVGIG (reference sequence). The CDR3 runs to 13 residues. Trimming at V came to 4 bases and at J to 4 bases, leaving 3 bases not matched to a gene. The CDR3 protein is CAWNGQVNEKLFF. CDR3 coding DNA: TGTGCCTGGAACGGACAGGTTAATGAAAAACTGTTTTTT.

This clonotype was observed at least ten times. V usage is TRBV25-1 and J usage is TRBJ2-3, with D tentatively TRBD1 or TRBD2 (5 bases each). The V end was cut by 0 bases, the J end by 2 bases, with 15 bases between. Per germline, CDR1 MGHDK and CDR2 SYGVNS. The CDR3 spans 17 residues. CDR3: CASSEYIQRGDTDTQYF. Written as DNA, the CDR3 is TGTGCCAGCAGTGAATATATCCAGCGAGGGGACACAGATACGCAGTATTTT.

This clonotype came up a few times. The CDR3 region has the DNA TGCAGTGCTAGAGGCGGGGAGGGGAAGACCTACGAGCAGTACTTC. Translation gives CSARGGEGKTYEQYF. The rearrangement joins TRBV20-1 to TRBJ2-7, with 7 nucleotides matching TRBD2. This CDR3 has 15 residues. J gave up 2 bases and V 1 base, and 8 bases lay outside the gene matches. Germline CDR1 is DFQATT and CDR2 is SNEGSKA (reference sequence).

This chain connects TRBV15 to TRBJ1-2; 7 nucleotides agree with TRBD1. Germline assignment: CDR1 LNHNV and CDR2 YYDKDF (reference sequence). Trimming at V came to 0 bases and at J to 1 base, leaving 5 bases not matched to a gene. CDR3 length: 16 residues. CDR3: CATSRDTGTVNYGYTF. The DNA of the CDR3 is TGTGCCACCAGCAGAGACACCGGGACAGTTAACTATGGCTACACCTTC.

This clonotype was seen repeatedly, ten times or more. The V gene is TRBV28, the J gene TRBJ1-1; D gene uncertain. Looked up from germline, CDR1 is MDHEN and CDR2 is SYDVKM. V was clipped by 3 bases and J by 6 bases, with 14 bases between them. This CDR3 is built from 14 residues. The CDR3 loop is CASSLEQVPPEAFF. In DNA form, the CDR3 reads TGTGCCAGCAGTTTGGAGCAGGTCCCCCCTGAAGCTTTCTTT.